The clone carrying this T cell receptor (beta chain) occurred a few times. No antigen is known for it. PCR amplification relied on 60 Vbeta primers (plus 13 Jbeta primers). Sequencing was performed with immunoSEQ multiplex PCR; in TCRdb, only in-frame clones are kept and a portion is missing. The table has 150,000 to 200,000 clones, 60% to 80% seen once; the top ten hold under 2.5%. V was trimmed by 5 bases and J by 4 bases, leaving 17 bases between them. This CDR3 is 15 amino acids long. Per the germline V gene, CDR1 is SGHDN and CDR2 is FVKESK. The data were taken from a study of cytomegalovirus exposure and HLA in healthy donors. Background on the study: Early on, a data release was issued that held approximately 92 million unique TCRs from HLA-typed donors. The study placed around 80% of its approximately 400 genotyped donors in the Caucasian-associated ancestry cluster. Whole-study results and caveats: Investigators reported approximately 170 TCR beta chains as tied to cytomegalovirus.

The TCR comes from a man aged 55 to 70 in good health and CMV-seronegative. This chain links TRBV14 with TRBJ1-2; D is unresolved. The sequenced sample was PBMCs. In DNA form, the CDR3 reads TGTGCCAGCAGCGACAAGAGTTCAGGTTCCTATGGCTACACCTTC. Translating gives CASSDKSSGSYGYTF. Together with reference TRBV14 and TRBJ1-2, the CDR3 gives the full variable domain: EAGVTQFPSHSVIEKGQTVTLRCDPISGHDNLYWYRRVMGKEIKFLLHFVKESKQDESGMPNNRFLAERTGGTYSTLKVQPAELEDSGVYFCASSDKSSGSYGYTFGSGTRLTVV.